The 18 T cell receptor beta chains given below trace back to one sample, sequenced in a study of beta chain features in type 1 diabetes. Their antigen targets remain unknown. Reverse transcription of all isolated RNA meant that expressed TCRB transcripts were sequenced. Data came from immunoSEQ multiplex PCR; TCRdb stores just in-frame clones and leaves some out. The profile shows over 150,000 clones, 9% to 12% of them singletons. Overall study findings and caveats: Among all four CD4+ subsets, Type 1 diabetes patients had TCRB CDR3s that were moderately but significantly shorter.

The sequenced sample was central memory CD4+ T cells from blood. Every receptor here comes from a young man with type 1 diabetes.

This clone was detected only a few times. The J gene is TRBJ2-5, the V gene TRBV27, with TRBD2 identical over 12 bases. This CDR3 spans 15 amino acids. Germline CDR1 is MNHEY and CDR2 is SMNVEV (reference sequence). Germline trimming cut 6 bases from V and 4 bases from J; bases unmatched to any gene: 6. In nucleotides, the CDR3 is TGTGCCAGCAGGGAGTCTAGCGGGAGGGGAGAGACCCAGTACTTC. Its protein product is CASRESSGRGETQYF.

A few counts support this clone. This CDR3 is CASSGPSGVSGANVLTF. CDR3 coding DNA: TGTGCCAGTAGTGGCCCTAGCGGGGTGTCTGGGGCCAACGTCCTGACTTTC. This rearrangement joins TRBV19 to TRBJ2-6, with 9 bases lining up with TRBD2. The trim removed 5 bases at V and 1 base at J, leaving 6 bases unmatched. Looked up from germline, CDR1 is LNHDA and CDR2 is SQIVND (reference sequence). The CDR3 covers 17 residues.

CDR3 loop: CASSQGALAEQFF. DNA for the CDR3: TGTGCCAGCAGCCAAGGGGCCCTAGCGGAGCAGTTCTTC. The chain combines TRBV4-2 with TRBJ2-1; D is possibly TRBD2 (6 bases). The germline CDR1 and CDR2 sequences are LGHNA and YNFKEQ. The CDR3 runs 13 residues. Trimming cost V 1 base and J 10 bases, with 11 bases left between them.

This sequence joins TRBV28 and TRBJ2-1; tentatively, D is TRBD1 (6 bases). Germline CDR1 is MDHEN and CDR2 is SYDVKM. This CDR3 spans 12 amino acids. Trimming pared 6 bases from V and 8 bases from J, leaving 11 bases between. CDR3 loop: CASRQRQDEQFF. DNA of the CDR3: TGTGCCAGCAGGCAAAGACAGGATGAGCAGTTCTTC.

By frequency in the sample, this clone is medium-sized (0.01 to 0.1%). The same CDR3 can be traced to other DNA sequences in this sample. The chain couples TRBV2 to TRBJ2-1; 8 bases are shared with TRBD2. The length of the CDR3 is 15 residues. Germline CDR1 SNHLY, CDR2 FYNNEI. Losses at the gene ends were 5 bases for V and 4 bases for J; bases not matched to a gene: 7. In nucleotides, the CDR3 is TGTGCCAGCAGTCCACTAGCGGCCGGGTACAATGAGCAGTTCTTC. This translates into CASSPLAAGYNEQFF.

The V gene is TRBV11-3, the J gene TRBJ2-5; perhaps TRBD2 as D (6 bases). This CDR3 has 15 residues. Deletions cut 5 bases from V and 4 bases from J, with 17 bases between. Germline V lookup: CDR1 SGHNT, CDR2 YENEEA. The CDR3 bases are TGTGCCAGCAGCCAGGCGGCGGGGCTGGGAGAGACCCAGTACTTC. This encodes CASSQAAGLGETQYF.

This clone turned up a few times. The rearrangement uses TRBV19 and TRBJ2-4, with 8 bases lining up with TRBD1. Per germline, CDR1 LNHDA and CDR2 SQIVND (reference sequence). Losses at the gene ends were 10 bases for V and 5 bases for J; bases not matched to a gene: 13. The CDR3 has 15 residues. The CDR3 here is CATASPGQVENIQYF. For the CDR3, the DNA is TGTGCCACTGCTTCTCCGGGACAGGTAGAAAACATTCAGTACTTC.

This clone was seen only a few times. This sequence joins TRBV10-3 and TRBJ1-3; 9 bases are a match to TRBD1. The length of the CDR3 is 14 residues. Germline CDR1 reads ENHRY; CDR2 reads SYGVKD. The V segment lost 5 bases and the J segment 5 bases; nucleotides outside the gene matches: 4. The DNA of the CDR3 is TGTGCCATCAGTAGCGGGACAGGGAGAAACACCATATATTTT. This sequence encodes CAISSGTGRNTIYF.

The rearrangement links TRBV5-1 to TRBJ1-1, with D possibly TRBD1 on 6 matching bases. CDR1 and CDR2 (germline): SGHRS, YFSETQ. V gave up 4 bases and J gave up 1 base, with 8 bases separating them. This CDR3 is built from 13 residues. The CDR3 sequence is CASSAGANTEAFF. DNA of the CDR3: TGCGCCAGCAGCGCAGGGGCGAACACTGAAGCTTTCTTT. Full variable domain (missing parts from reference TRBV5-1 and TRBJ1-1): KAGVTQTPRYLIKTRGQQVTLSCSPISGHRSVSWYQQTPGQGLQFLFEYFSETQRNKGNFPGRFSGRQFSNSRSEMNVSTLELGDSALYLCASSAGANTEAFFGQGTRLTVV.

In this sample, this clone turned up a few times. V usage is TRBV5-1 and J usage is TRBJ1-4; unclear D gene. The CDR3 contains 14 residues. V was cut by 0 bases and J by 8 bases, with 11 bases left in between. Germline CDR1 reads SGHRS; CDR2 reads YFSETQ. CDR3 residues: CASSLVAESEKLFF. The CDR3 nucleotides read TGCGCCAGCAGCTTGGTTGCGGAGTCGGAAAAACTGTTTTTT.

This clone was counted a few times. This chain uses TRBV28 with TRBJ2-3; 9 positions agree with TRBD1. The trim removed 3 bases at V and 7 bases at J, leaving 5 bases unmatched. The CDR3 runs 14 residues. The germline V gene encodes CDR1 MDHEN and CDR2 SYDVKM. The CDR3 DNA sequence: TGTGCCAGCAGTTTGGGACAGGGTATTCATACGCAGTATTTT. It yields the protein CASSLGQGIHTQYF. Looking up the rest from reference TRBV28 and TRBJ2-3 gives the full variable domain: DVKVTQSSRYLVKRTGEKVFLECVQDMDHENMFWYRQDPGLGLRLIYFSYDVKMKEKGDIPEGYSVSREKKERFSLILESASTNQTSMYLCASSLGQGIHTQYFGPGTRLTVL.

This clone was picked up a small number of times. The chain uses TRBV5-1 and TRBJ2-5; D is possibly TRBD1 (6 bases). V lost 2 bases, J lost 2 bases, and 10 bases lay in between. The CDR3 has 14 amino acids. Per germline, CDR1 SGHRS and CDR2 YFSETQ. The CDR3 DNA reads as TGCGCCAGCAGCTTTGGACAGATTCAAGAGACCCAGTACTTC. Protein sequence: CASSFGQIQETQYF.

This clone was recorded a few times. V gene TRBV14 combines with J gene TRBJ2-7, with 7 bases fitting TRBD2. The CDR3 runs to 14 residues. After removal of 4 bases from V and 1 base from J, the junction contained 4 bases not matched to a gene. The V gene's germline CDR1 is SGHDN and CDR2 FVKESK. The DNA of the CDR3 is TGTGCCAGCAGCCGGGCTAGCGGATCCTACGAGCAGTACTTC. Amino acid sequence: CASSRASGSYEQYF.

This clone was seen only a few times. This chain links TRBV6-5 with TRBJ1-2; 9 positions agree with TRBD1. The germline V gene encodes CDR1 MNHEY and CDR2 SVGAGI. This CDR3 region has 14 residues. V shed 6 bases, J shed 2 bases, and the junction held 4 bases outside the gene matches. The CDR3, as DNA: TGTGCCAGCAGAGGGACAGGGCAAAACTATGGCTACACCTTC. This gives the protein CASRGTGQNYGYTF.

This sequence joins TRBV29-1 and TRBJ2-1; TRBD2 agrees at 11 bases. Looked up from germline, CDR1 is SQVTM and CDR2 is ANQGSEA. This CDR3 spans 17 amino acids. V dropped 3 bases and J dropped 0; count of bases not matched to a gene: 7. The CDR3 sequence is CSVDSLAGGRSYNEQFF. The CDR3 nucleotides are TGCAGCGTTGACTCTCTAGCGGGAGGACGCTCCTACAATGAGCAGTTCTTC.

Worth noting for this clone: Distinct nucleotide sequences in the sample also encode this CDR3. The chain uses TRBV25-1 and TRBJ2-7; D may be TRBD2 (5 bases). The CDR3 length is 11 residues. CDR1 MGHDK and CDR2 SYGVNS come from the germline V gene. Trimming pared 6 bases from V and 3 bases from J, leaving 6 bases between. The CDR3 here is CASRGSYEQYF. The DNA of the CDR3 is TGTGCCAGCAGGGGGAGCTACGAGCAGTACTTC.

V usage is TRBV5-8 and J usage is TRBJ2-3; 7 nucleotides align to TRBD2. The CDR3 extends over 14 amino acids. Germline loops: CDR1 SGHTS, CDR2 YDEGEE. Trimming at V came to 6 bases and at J to 2 bases, leaving 6 bases not matched to a gene. The DNA for the CDR3 is TGTGCCAGCATGAAACTAGCGTACACAGATACGCAGTATTTT. Its translation is CASMKLAYTDTQYF.

This clone has more than one count but fewer than ten. This chain uses TRBV28 with TRBJ2-1, with D maybe TRBD1 (5 bases). Trimming pared 6 bases from V and 0 bases from J, leaving 21 bases between. Germline V lookup: CDR1 MDHEN, CDR2 SYDVKM. The CDR3 length is 18 residues. CDR3 sequence reads: CASRVQVRTRSSYNEQFF. The CDR3 DNA follows: TGTGCCAGCAGAGTACAGGTCAGGACCCGGAGCTCCTACAATGAGCAGTTCTTC.